The following is a T cell receptor beta chain sequence with its context. Its antigen remains unknown. The sample originates from a study of high-grade serous ovarian cancer treatment subgroups. The repertoire was sequenced with immunoSEQ multiplex PCR; TCRdb's copy has only in-frame clones and lacks some. This table holds about 16,000 clones, 73% found once. Germline CDR1 reads SQVTM; CDR2 reads ANQGSEA. J was trimmed by 7 bases and V by 7 bases; bases with no gene match: 5. The CDR3 runs to 13 residues. General study results and limits: Higher neoantigen levels went with greater TCR clonal relatedness.

Tumor tissue was taken before any definitive surgery or chemotherapy was given. The specimen sequenced was tumor tissue. The receptor's source is a human donor with high-grade serous ovarian cancer. The chain recombines TRBV29-1 with TRBJ2-1, with 12 bases identical to TRBD1. CDR3 sequence (DNA): TGCAGCGCTCCGGGACAGGGGGCGAATGAGCAGTTCTTC. It is translated as CSAPGQGANEQFF.